This passage covers 29 T cell receptor beta chains from one sample sequenced in a study of cytomegalovirus exposure and HLA in healthy donors. The PCR contained 60 Vbeta and 13 Jbeta primers. Repertoires were generated with immunoSEQ multiplex PCR, while TCRdb's copy carries only in-frame clones and drops some. Here the sample spans some 120,000 clones, 77% being singletons. The sample was PBMCs. The receptors were sampled from a man aged 40-49 years in good health and CMV-seropositive.

This CDR3 reads CASSRLDRGENYGYTF. The CDR3 bases are TGCGCCAGCAGCCGCCTAGACAGGGGAGAGAACTATGGCTACACCTTC. The chain joins TRBV4-3 to TRBJ1-2, with 8 bases fitting TRBD1. V shed 4 bases and J 2 bases; nucleotides not matched to a gene: 9. The germline gives CDR1 LGHNA, CDR2 YSLEER. CDR3 length equals 16 residues.

This chain uses TRBV5-1 with TRBJ2-1, with D perhaps matching TRBD2 (5 bases). Germline V gene data show CDR1 as SGHRS and CDR2 as YFSETQ. The CDR3 contains 14 residues. V gave up 2 bases and J gave up 5 bases, with 11 bases separating them. CDR3 sequence reads: CASSLEGSDNEQFF. In DNA form, the CDR3 reads TGCGCCAGCAGCTTAGAGGGTTCTGACAATGAGCAGTTCTTC. Full variable domain (rest looked up from reference TRBV5-1 and TRBJ2-1): KAGVTQTPRYLIKTRGQQVTLSCSPISGHRSVSWYQQTPGQGLQFLFEYFSETQRNKGNFPGRFSGRQFSNSRSEMNVSTLELGDSALYLCASSLEGSDNEQFFGPGTRLTVL.

V and J are TRBV4-1 and TRBJ1-1; TRBD1 matches 7 bases. CDR3 length equals 14 residues. Germline V gene data show CDR1 as MGHRA and CDR2 as YSYEKL. J lost 5 bases, V lost 1 base, and 4 bases had no gene match. CDR3 DNA sequence: TGCGCCAGCAGCCAAGTTTCAGGGGGAACTGAAGCTTTCTTT. As protein: CASSQVSGGTEAFF.

This clone came up once. CDR3 protein: CASSGDRGANSPLHF. As DNA, the CDR3 is TGTGCCAGCAGCGGAGACAGGGGGGCAAATTCACCCCTCCACTTT. V usage is TRBV2 and J usage is TRBJ1-6, with 9 bases lining up with TRBD1. CDR1 SNHLY and CDR2 FYNNEI come from the germline V gene. This CDR3 spans 15 amino acids. J lost 7 bases, V lost 6 bases, and 7 bases had no gene match.

This clone was detected only once. The chain joins TRBV7-8 to TRBJ2-7; D is uncertain. The V and J ends lost 4 bases and 6 bases respectively, with 7 bases between them. Germline loops: CDR1 SGHVS, CDR2 FQNEAQ. This CDR3 has 11 residues. Here the CDR3 reads CASSYTGEQYF. The DNA of the CDR3 is TGTGCCAGCAGCTATACGGGCGAGCAGTACTTC.

V gene TRBV7-6 combines with J gene TRBJ2-1; 7 nucleotides align to TRBD1. Germline V gene sequence: CDR1 SGHVS, CDR2 FNYEAQ. The CDR3 has 16 amino acids. V lost 4 bases and J lost 5; bases outside the gene matches: 11. The CDR3 DNA is TGTGCCAGCAGCTCCAAGACAGGGTGGGAGCACAATGAGCAGTTCTTC. Protein sequence: CASSSKTGWEHNEQFF.

The chain combines TRBV4-1 with TRBJ2-1, with TRBD1 matching 9 bases. After removal of 2 bases from V and 0 bases from J, the junction contained 2 bases not matched to a gene. Germline loops: CDR1 MGHRA, CDR2 YSYEKL. The CDR3 contains 16 residues. CDR3 in DNA: TGCGCCAGCAGCCAACCGACAGGGGGCTCCTACAATGAGCAGTTCTTC. Amino acids: CASSQPTGGSYNEQFF.

This clone appeared a single time. This chain joins TRBV27 and TRBJ1-1; maybe TRBD1 (6 bases). CDR1 is MNHEY and CDR2 is SMNVEV in the germline V gene (reference sequence). The CDR3 covers 14 residues. V was clipped by 4 bases and J by 0 bases, with 9 bases between them. This chain's CDR3 is CASSWGQMNTEAFF. The CDR3 bases are TGTGCCAGCAGTTGGGGGCAGATGAACACTGAAGCTTTCTTT.

The sample holds a few counts of this clone. DNA for the CDR3: TGTGCCAGCGGAGGGGCGCGTAATTCACCCCTCCACTTT. This encodes CASGGARNSPLHF. V is TRBV6-1 and J is TRBJ1-6; TRBD1 might be the D (5 bases). Deletions cut 8 bases from V and 6 bases from J, with 11 bases between. The V gene's germline CDR1 is MNHNS and CDR2 SASEGT. The CDR3 contains 13 residues.

This clone was observed a few times. The chain couples TRBV5-1 to TRBJ2-1; D may be TRBD1 (5 bases). The ends were cut back, 0 bases at V and 1 base at J, with 5 bases in the middle. This CDR3 has 14 amino acids. Germline CDR1 SGHRS, CDR2 YFSETQ. DNA for the CDR3: TGCGCCAGCAGCTTGGGACAGTCCTACAATGAGCAGTTCTTC. Encoded protein: CASSLGQSYNEQFF.

This clone was counted a single time. The gene calls are TRBV4-1 and TRBJ2-7; 11 positions match TRBD1. Trimming at V came to 4 bases and at J to 1 base, leaving 9 bases not matched to a gene. Germline lookup yields CDR1 MGHRA and CDR2 YSYEKL. This CDR3 is 17 amino acids long. The CDR3 DNA is TGCGCCAGCAGCCGATTAACGGGACAGGGGGAATCCTACGAGCAGTACTTC. It yields the protein CASSRLTGQGESYEQYF.

The chain uses TRBV2 and TRBJ2-1; 9 nucleotides align to TRBD2. With 4 bases clipped from V and 8 bases from J, the junction kept 9 bases outside the gene matches. Germline V lookup: CDR1 SNHLY, CDR2 FYNNEI. This CDR3 contains 15 residues. The CDR3 here is CASSVRRGGGDEQFF. The CDR3 coding sequence is TGTGCCAGCAGTGTAAGGCGGGGGGGTGGTGATGAGCAGTTCTTC.

This clone came up once. The chain uses TRBV6-5 and TRBJ1-6; D possibly corresponds to TRBD1 (5 bases). The V gene's germline CDR1 is MNHEY and CDR2 SVGAGI. V was pared by 2 bases and J by 10 bases, with 6 bases between. The CDR3 is 12 amino acids. CDR3 bases: TGTGCCAGCAGTTACCGGGGGTCACCCCTCCACTTT. Its protein product is CASSYRGSPLHF.

The J gene is TRBJ2-3, the V gene TRBV5-4; TRBD2 agrees at 8 bases. The CDR3 extends over 15 amino acids. V lost 2 bases to trimming and J lost 0 bases; unmatched junction nucleotides: 2. The germline gives CDR1 SGHNT, CDR2 YYREEE (reference sequence). This CDR3 is CASSLERGSTDTQYF. In DNA, the CDR3 is TGTGCCAGCAGCTTAGAGCGGGGGAGCACAGATACGCAGTATTTT.

CDR3 nucleotide sequence: TGTGCCAGCAGCTTGGCGGGGGTAAATACGCAGTATTTT. Translated: CASSLAGVNTQYF. The chain employs TRBV5-4 and TRBJ2-3, with a tentative D call TRBD2 (6 bases). The length of the CDR3 is 13 residues. Trimming removed 0 bases from V and 7 bases from J, with 9 bases in between. Germline-derived CDR1 and CDR2 are SGHNT and YYREEE (reference sequence).

This clone was found a few times. At the DNA level, this CDR3 is encoded by other sequences in the same sample as well. The rearrangement joins TRBV28 to TRBJ1-3, with D possibly TRBD1 on 5 matching bases. CDR1 and CDR2 from the germline V gene are MDHEN and SYDVKM. The length of the CDR3 is 15 residues. Trimming stripped 2 bases from V and 0 bases from J, with 8 bases between. This CDR3 is CASSLGGSSGNTIYF. The CDR3 DNA is TGTGCCAGCAGTTTAGGGGGGAGCTCTGGAAACACCATATATTTT.

The rearrangement uses TRBV19 and TRBJ2-5, with 9 positions matching TRBD1. The trim removed 1 base at V and 3 bases at J, leaving 6 bases unmatched. The CDR3 is 16 residues long. The V gene's germline CDR1 is LNHDA and CDR2 SQIVND (reference sequence). CDR3 sequence: CASSIVGGTGKETQYF. The CDR3 bases are TGTGCCAGTAGTATAGTCGGAGGGACAGGGAAAGAGACCCAGTACTTC.

V gene TRBV27 combines with J gene TRBJ2-7, with D possibly TRBD1 on 6 matching bases. Trimming shortened V by 5 bases and J by 2 bases, and 16 bases separated the two germline ends. From germline, CDR1 is MNHEY and CDR2 SMNVEV (reference sequence). The CDR3 contains 15 residues. CDR3 sequence reads: CASSPAGPGAYEQYF. DNA of the CDR3: TGTGCCAGCAGTCCCGCCGGGCCAGGGGCCTACGAGCAGTACTTC.

This sequence joins TRBV7-9 and TRBJ1-2; 8 nucleotides line up with TRBD1. The CDR3 is 18 residues long. Unmatched junction bases numbered 14, after V lost 3 bases and J lost 2 bases. CDR1 is SEHNR, CDR2 FQNEAQ, per germline (reference sequence). The CDR3 DNA is TGTGCCAGCAGCTTTTCCGGACAGGGCATATTAACAAACTATGGCTACACCTTC. It is translated as CASSFSGQGILTNYGYTF.

The chain combines TRBV28 with TRBJ2-7; 7 bases are shared with TRBD1. V dropped 2 bases and J dropped 4; count of bases not matched to a gene: 5. Germline CDR1 is MDHEN and CDR2 is SYDVKM. This CDR3 spans 14 amino acids. Here the CDR3 reads CASSLRSRGYEQYF. The DNA of the CDR3 is TGTGCCAGCAGTTTAAGGTCCAGGGGGTACGAGCAGTACTTC.

This clone was recorded only once. The V gene is TRBV2, the J gene TRBJ2-3; perhaps TRBD1 as D (6 bases). The CDR3 is 11 amino acids. The V end was cut by 8 bases, the J end by 5 bases, with 8 bases between. Germline CDR1 is SNHLY and CDR2 is FYNNEI. The CDR3 DNA is TGTGCCAGCTTCAGGGGAGATACGCAGTATTTT. It translates to CASFRGDTQYF.

The chain combines TRBV6-6 with TRBJ1-2; 7 nucleotides match TRBD1. Trimming at V came to 6 bases and at J to 8 bases, leaving 15 bases not matched to a gene. This CDR3 has 15 amino acids. Germline V gene data show CDR1 as MNHNY and CDR2 as SVGAGI (reference sequence). The CDR3 reads CASSHRQGDLAGYTF. The DNA of the CDR3 is TGTGCCAGCAGCCACAGACAGGGCGATCTTGCCGGCTACACCTTC.

The gene calls are TRBV9 and TRBJ2-2, with D maybe TRBD1 (6 bases). The germline gives CDR1 SGDLS, CDR2 YYNGEE. V was shortened by 4 bases and J by 6 bases, with 10 bases between the two germline ends. The CDR3 has 13 amino acids. The CDR3 DNA reads as TGTGCCAGCAGCCCAAACAGGGCCGGGGAGCTGTTTTTT. Its protein is CASSPNRAGELFF.

This clone was counted a few times. This sequence joins TRBV29-1 and TRBJ2-7; possible D gene TRBD2, 7 bases. The V end was cut by 4 bases, the J end by 3 bases, with 10 bases between. Germline assignment: CDR1 SQVTM and CDR2 ANQGSEA. The CDR3 runs 12 residues. DNA of the CDR3: TGCAGCGTTGTAGGGGGGGTCTACGAGCAGTACTTC. Its translation: CSVVGGVYEQYF.

The chain has TRBV21-1 and TRBJ2-6; the table's D call, TRBD2, was not checked against the DNA. TRBV21-1 counts as a pseudogene. CDR3 size: 17 residues. CDR3 bases: TGTGCCAGCAGCCCCCTCGGGGAGGGCTCTGGGGCCAACGGCCTGACTTTC. Translating gives CASSPLGEGSGANGLTF.

As regards this clone: The conserved closing phenylalanine or tryptophan is absent in this CDR3, likely reflecting a read error. The limits of the CDR3 on the DNA are not certain, so only TCRdb's listed CDR3 is given. J is TRBJ1-2 and V is TRBV9; the listed D gene, TRBD1, was not tested against the DNA. The CDR3 comprises 11 residues, both ends counted. The V gene's germline CDR1 is SGDLS and CDR2 YYNGEE. The CDR3: CASSRRGGPTR.

V usage is TRBV9 and J usage is TRBJ2-4, with 12 positions matching TRBD2. With 3 bases clipped from V and 6 bases from J, the junction kept 10 bases outside the gene matches. The germline V gene has CDR1 SGDLS and CDR2 YYNGEE. The CDR3 is 17 amino acids. The CDR3 region has the DNA TGTGCCAGCAGCGCAGAGAGACTAGCGGGGGATGGAAACATTCAGTACTTC. It is translated as CASSAERLAGDGNIQYF.

Here the CDR3 DNA reads TGTGCCAGCAGTTACCGGACAGGGACCTACGAGCAGTACTTC. It specifies CASSYRTGTYEQYF. The J gene is TRBJ2-7, the V gene TRBV5-5, with TRBD1 matching over 8 bases. The CDR3 is 14 amino acids. The J segment lost 2 bases and the V segment lost 5 bases, leaving 6 bases of the junction unmatched. Germline CDR1 SGHKS, CDR2 YYEKEE (reference sequence).

This chain uses TRBV11-3 with TRBJ2-2; TRBD2 agrees at 9 bases. The ends lost 1 base at V and 4 bases at J; junction bases unmatched: 7. The CDR3 runs 17 residues. CDR1 and CDR2 from the germline V gene are SGHNT and YENEEA. The CDR3 loop is CASSLGWTSAGTGELFF. The CDR3 nucleotides are TGTGCCAGCAGCTTAGGATGGACTAGCGCCGGCACCGGGGAGCTGTTTTTT.